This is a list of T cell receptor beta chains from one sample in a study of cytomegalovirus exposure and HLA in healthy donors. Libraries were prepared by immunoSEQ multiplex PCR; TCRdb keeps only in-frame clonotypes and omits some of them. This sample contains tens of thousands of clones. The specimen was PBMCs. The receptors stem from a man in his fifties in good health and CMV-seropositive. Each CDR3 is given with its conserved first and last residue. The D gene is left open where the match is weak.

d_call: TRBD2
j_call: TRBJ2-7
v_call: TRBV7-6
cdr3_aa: CASSLGRGYMEQYF
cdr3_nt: TGTGCCAGCAGCTTAGGGCGGGGGTACATGGAGCAGTACTTC

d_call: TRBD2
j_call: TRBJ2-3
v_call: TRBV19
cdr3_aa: CASTRYSGSTDTQYF
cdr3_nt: TGTGCCAGTACGAGGTATAGCGGGAGTACAGATACGCAGTATTTT

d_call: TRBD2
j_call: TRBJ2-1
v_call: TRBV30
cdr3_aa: CAWSVLPLRGGFTYNEQFF
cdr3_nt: TGTGCCTGGAGTGTACTCCCCCTGCGGGGGGGGTTCACCTACAATGAGCAGTTCTTC

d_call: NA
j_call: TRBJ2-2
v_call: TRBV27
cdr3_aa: CASSSGNGELFF
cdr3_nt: TGTGCCAGCAGTTCAGGGAACGGGGAGCTGTTTTTT

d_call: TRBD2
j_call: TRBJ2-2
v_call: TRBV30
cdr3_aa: CAWRSGLAANTGELFF
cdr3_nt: TGTGCCTGGAGATCGGGACTAGCGGCGAACACCGGGGAGCTGTTTTTT

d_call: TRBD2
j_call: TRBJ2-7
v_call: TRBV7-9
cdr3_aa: CASSLGGSGSGNEQYF
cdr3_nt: TGTGCCAGCAGCTTAGGAGGTAGCGGGAGTGGGAACGAGCAGTACTTC

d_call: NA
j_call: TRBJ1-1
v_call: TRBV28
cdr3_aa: CASPPPGSGNTEAFF
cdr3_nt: TGTGCCAGCCCACCCCCAGGGTCTGGGAACACTGAAGCTTTCTTT

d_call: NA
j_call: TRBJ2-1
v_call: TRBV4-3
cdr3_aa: CASSPSGTYSYNEQFF
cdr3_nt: TGCGCCAGCAGCCCCTCGGGGACTTACTCCTACAATGAGCAGTTCTTC

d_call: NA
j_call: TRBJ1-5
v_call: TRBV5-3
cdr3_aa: CARSPWPQPQHF
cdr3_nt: TGTGCCAGAAGCCCGTGGCCTCAGCCCCAGCATTTT

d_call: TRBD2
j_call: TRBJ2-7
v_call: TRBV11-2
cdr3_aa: CASSRGGGLAIYEQYF
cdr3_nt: TGTGCCAGCAGTCGCGGGGGGGGTCTAGCGATCTACGAGCAGTACTTC

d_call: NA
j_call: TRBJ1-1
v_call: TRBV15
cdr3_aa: CAITLVPNTEAFF
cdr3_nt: TGTGCCATTACTCTGGTTCCGAACACTGAAGCTTTCTTT

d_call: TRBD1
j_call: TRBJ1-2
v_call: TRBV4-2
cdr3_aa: CASSQEAGGSYGYTF
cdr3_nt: TGTGCCAGCAGCCAAGAGGCAGGGGGGAGCTATGGCTACACCTTC

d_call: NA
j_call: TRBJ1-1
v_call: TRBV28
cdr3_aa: CASSLQRGAAFF
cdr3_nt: TGTGCCAGCAGCTTACAACGGGGGGCGGCTTTCTTT

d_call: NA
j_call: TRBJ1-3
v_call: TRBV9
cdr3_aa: CASSVDTSSGNTIYF
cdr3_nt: TGTGCCAGCAGCGTAGACACTAGCTCTGGAAACACCATATATTTT

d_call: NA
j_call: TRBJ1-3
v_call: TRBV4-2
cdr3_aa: CASSQEGGGYSGNTIYF
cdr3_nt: TGTGCCAGCAGCCAAGAGGGGGGAGGGTACTCTGGAAACACCATATATTTT

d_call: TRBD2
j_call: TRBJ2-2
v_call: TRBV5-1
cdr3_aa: CASSPSGRANGELFF
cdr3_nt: TGCGCCAGCAGCCCGAGCGGGAGGGCCAACGGGGAGCTGTTTTTT

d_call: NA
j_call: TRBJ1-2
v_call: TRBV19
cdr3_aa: CASSIWRSGYTF
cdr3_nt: TGTGCCAGTAGTATTTGGAGAAGTGGCTACACCTTC

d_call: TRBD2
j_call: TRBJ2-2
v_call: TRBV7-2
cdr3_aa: CASSPFGLAGKAGELFF
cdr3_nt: TGTGCCAGCAGCCCCTTCGGACTAGCGGGAAAGGCCGGGGAGCTGTTTTTT

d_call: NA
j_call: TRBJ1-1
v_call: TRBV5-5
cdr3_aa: CASSLPPNTEAFF
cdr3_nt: TGTGCCAGCAGCTTGCCCCCTAACACTGAAGCTTTCTTT

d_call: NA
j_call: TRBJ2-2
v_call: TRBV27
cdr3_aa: CASRHGTGELFF
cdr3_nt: TGTGCCAGCAGACACGGGACCGGGGAGCTGTTTTTT

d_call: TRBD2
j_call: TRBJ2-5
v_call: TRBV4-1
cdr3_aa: CASSQEPSGFQETQYF
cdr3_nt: TGCGCCAGCAGCCAAGAACCTAGCGGGTTCCAAGAGACCCAGTACTTC

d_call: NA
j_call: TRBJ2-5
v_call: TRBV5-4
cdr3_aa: CASSQKLDYHQYF
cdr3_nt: TGTGCCAGCAGCCAGAAACTAGATTATCACCAGTACTTC

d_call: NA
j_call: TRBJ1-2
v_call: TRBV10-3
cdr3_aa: CAISESPGSARAAF
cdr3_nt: TGTGCCATCAGTGAGTCGCCCGGATCGGCGAGGGCCGCCTTC

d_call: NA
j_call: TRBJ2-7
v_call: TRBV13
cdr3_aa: CASSLRTVTYEQYF
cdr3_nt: TGTGCCAGCAGCCTCCGGACAGTGACTTACGAGCAGTACTTC

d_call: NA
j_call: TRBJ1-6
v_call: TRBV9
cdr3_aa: CASSLDWRNSPLHF
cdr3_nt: TGTGCCAGCAGCCTAGACTGGAGAAATTCACCCCTCCACTTT

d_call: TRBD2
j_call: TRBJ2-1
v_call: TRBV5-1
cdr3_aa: CASRALAGVYNEQFF
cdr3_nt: TGCGCCAGCAGAGCACTAGCGGGGGTTTACAATGAGCAGTTCTTC

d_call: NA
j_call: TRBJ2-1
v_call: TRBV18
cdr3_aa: CASSIREAVNEQFF
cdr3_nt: TGTGCCAGCTCTATTAGAGAAGCGGTCAATGAGCAGTTCTTC

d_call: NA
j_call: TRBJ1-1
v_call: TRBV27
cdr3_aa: CASSLYRQLNTEAFF
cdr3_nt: TGTGCCAGCAGTTTATATCGACAGCTGAACACTGAAGCTTTCTTT

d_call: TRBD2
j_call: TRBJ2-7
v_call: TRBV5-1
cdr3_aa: CASSLKRDGGSYEQYF
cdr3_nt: TGCGCCAGCAGCTTGAAGCGGGACGGGGGGTCCTACGAGCAGTACTTC

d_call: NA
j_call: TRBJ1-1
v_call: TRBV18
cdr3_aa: CASSPRATEAFF
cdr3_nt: TGTGCCAGCTCACCCAGGGCCACTGAAGCTTTCTTT

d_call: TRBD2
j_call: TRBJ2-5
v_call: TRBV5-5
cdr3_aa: CASSLREAGETGETQYF
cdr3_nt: TGTGCCAGCAGCTTGCGGGAGGCGGGAGAAACGGGAGAGACCCAGTACTTC

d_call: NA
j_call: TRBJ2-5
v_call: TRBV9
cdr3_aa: CASSVGVYLETQYF
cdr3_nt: TGTGCCAGCAGCGTAGGAGTCTATTTGGAGACCCAGTACTTC

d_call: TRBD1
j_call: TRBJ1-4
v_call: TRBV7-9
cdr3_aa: CASSFGTGFEKLFF
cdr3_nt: TGTGCCAGCAGCTTCGGGACAGGGTTTGAAAAACTGTTTTTT

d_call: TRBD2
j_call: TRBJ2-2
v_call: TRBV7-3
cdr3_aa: CASSLAASGSSSTGELFF
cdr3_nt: TGTGCCAGCAGCTTAGCGGCTAGCGGGAGTAGCAGCACCGGGGAGCTGTTTTTT

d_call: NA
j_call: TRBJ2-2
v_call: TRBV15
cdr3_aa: CATRGRDTGELFF
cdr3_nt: TGTGCCACCAGGGGCAGGGACACCGGGGAGCTGTTTTTT

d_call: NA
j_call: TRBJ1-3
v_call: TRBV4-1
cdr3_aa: CASSQDQVRRYSGNTIYF
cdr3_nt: TGCGCCAGCAGCCAAGATCAAGTCAGAAGATACTCTGGAAACACCATATATTTT

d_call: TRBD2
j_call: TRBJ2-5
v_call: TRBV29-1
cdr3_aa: CSVAPGTSGSETQYF
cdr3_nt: TGCAGCGTTGCCCCCGGAACTAGCGGGAGTGAGACCCAGTACTTC

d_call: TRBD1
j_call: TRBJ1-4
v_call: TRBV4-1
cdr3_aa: CASSQDRGEKLFF
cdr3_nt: TGCGCCAGCAGCCAAGACAGGGGGGAAAAACTGTTTTTT

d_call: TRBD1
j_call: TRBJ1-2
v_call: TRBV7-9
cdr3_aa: CASSPQGFHGYTF
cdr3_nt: TGTGCCAGCAGCCCACAGGGGTTCCATGGCTACACCTTC